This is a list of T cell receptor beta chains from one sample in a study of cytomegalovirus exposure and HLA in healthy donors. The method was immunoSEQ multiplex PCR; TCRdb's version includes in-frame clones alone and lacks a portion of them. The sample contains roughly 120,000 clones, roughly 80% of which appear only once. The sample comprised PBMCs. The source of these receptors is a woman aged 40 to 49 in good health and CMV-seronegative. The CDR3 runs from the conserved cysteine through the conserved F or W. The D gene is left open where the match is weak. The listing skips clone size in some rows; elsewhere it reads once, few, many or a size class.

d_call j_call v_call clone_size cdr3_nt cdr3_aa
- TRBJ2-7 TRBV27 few TGTGCCAGCAGTTTAAGGCAGGGAAACGAGCAGTACTTC CASSLRQGNEQYF
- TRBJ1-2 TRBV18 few TGTGCCAGCTCACCCCCCGGGGGAGACTATGGCTACACCTTC CASSPPGGDYGYTF
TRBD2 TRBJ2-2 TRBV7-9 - TGTGCCAGCAGCTTAGCTCTAGCGGGAGATAACACCGGGGAGCTGTTTTTT CASSLALAGDNTGELFF
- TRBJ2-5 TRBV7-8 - TGTGCCAGCAGGGCGGGTCAAGAGACCCAGTACTTC CASRAGQETQYF
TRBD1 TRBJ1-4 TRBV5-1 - TGCGCCAGCAGTCATTATGGACAGGGGAGCGATGAAAAACTGTTTTTT CASSHYGQGSDEKLFF
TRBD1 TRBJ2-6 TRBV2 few TGTGCCAGCACCGGGGACAGATTCCCCACCTCTGGGGCCAACGTCCTGACTTTC CASTGDRFPTSGANVLTF
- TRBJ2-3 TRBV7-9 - TGTGCCAGCAGCACCCCCCAGGTGGCGGGGTTCGGGCGCGCAGATACGCAGTATTTT CASSTPQVAGFGRADTQYF
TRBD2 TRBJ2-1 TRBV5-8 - TGTGCCAGCACCGTGTCCGCGGGGGGCTACAATGAGCAGTTCTTC CASTVSAGGYNEQFF
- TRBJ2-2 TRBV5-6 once TGTGCCACCCGCCCCCTCGACTCGAACACCGGGGAGCTGTTTTTT CATRPLDSNTGELFF
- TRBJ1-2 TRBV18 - TGTGCCAGCTCACCCTACAACTATGGCTACACCTTC CASSPYNYGYTF
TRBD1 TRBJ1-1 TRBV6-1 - TGTGCCAGCAGTCTGGACAGGGGAAGGACTGAAGCTTTCTTT CASSLDRGRTEAFF
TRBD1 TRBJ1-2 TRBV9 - TGTGCCAGCAGCCTCGGGACAGGGGGCGACTATGGCTACACCTTC CASSLGTGGDYGYTF
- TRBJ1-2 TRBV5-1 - TGCGCCAGCAGCTTGCGGGGGGGCAACTATGGCTACACCTTC CASSLRGGNYGYTF
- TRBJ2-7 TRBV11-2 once TGTGCCAGCAGCTCCCTCTCCTACGAGCAGTACTTC CASSSLSYEQYF
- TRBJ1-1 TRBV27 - TGTGCCAGCAGTTTATGGGGGGGTGAAGCTTTCTTT CASSLWGGEAFF
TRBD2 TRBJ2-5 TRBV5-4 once TGTGCCAGCAGCTTTGCGGGGGGGCGGGAAGAGACCCAGTACTTC CASSFAGGREETQYF
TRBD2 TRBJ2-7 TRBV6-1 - TGTGCCAGCAGTACAGGACTAGGAATCGGCGACGAGCAGTACTTC CASSTGLGIGDEQYF
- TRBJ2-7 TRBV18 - TGTGCCAGCTCCCTTTCGACAGACTACGAGCAGTACTTC CASSLSTDYEQYF
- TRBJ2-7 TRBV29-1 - TGCAGCGTTGCCGGGACACAACAGTACGAGCAGTACTTC CSVAGTQQYEQYF
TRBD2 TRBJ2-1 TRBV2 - TGTGCCAGCAGTGAAGCTAGCGGGGGGCCTCTCCGCAATGAGCAGTTCTTC CASSEASGGPLRNEQFF
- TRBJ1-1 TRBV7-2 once TGTGCCAGCAGCAAGTCCCTAGCCCACACTGAAGCTTTCTTT CASSKSLAHTEAFF
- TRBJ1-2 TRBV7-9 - TGTGCCAGCAGCACCTACCGAGGGCCAGAGGGTGGAGGCTACACCTTC CASSTYRGPEGGGYTF
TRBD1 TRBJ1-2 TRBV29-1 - TGCAGCGTTGAAGATCGAGATCAAGCTTCACAGGGGGCCTTTAGCTATGGCTACACCTTC CSVEDRDQASQGAFSYGYTF
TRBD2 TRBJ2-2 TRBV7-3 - TGTGCCAGCAGCCCGGGACTAGCCCACGTCTGGGAGCTGTTTTTT CASSPGLAHVWELFF
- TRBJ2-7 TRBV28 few TGTGCCAGCAGTTCAAGAGGGGGAGACCTGGGTGAGCAGTACTTC CASSSRGGDLGEQYF
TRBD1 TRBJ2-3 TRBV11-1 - TGTGCCAGCAGCCCCACCGGGACAGGGGAGTTTTCGCAGTATTTT CASSPTGTGEFSQYF
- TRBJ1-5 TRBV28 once TGTGCCAGCAGGCACACAGAGCTCAATCAGCCCCAGCATTTT CASRHTELNQPQHF
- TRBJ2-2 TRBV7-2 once TGTGCCAGCAGACGCCAGACAGGAGGTTCCGGGGAGCTGTTTTTT CASRRQTGGSGELFF